One sample yielded the 26 T cell receptor beta chains listed below, sequenced in a study of T cells after yellow fever vaccination. TCRdb re-called the 5' RACE reads with MiXCR, one entry per CDR3 protein. Of around 600,000 distinct CDR3 sequences listed, more than 9% were seen once; the top ten hold about 15%. Source: PBMCs, taken on the day of the yellow fever booster vaccination. The origin of the receptors is a man aged 25-40 years who received the YFV17D yellow fever vaccine.

This clonotype was seen only a few times. The chain uses TRBV9 and TRBJ1-5, with TRBD1 identical over 11 bases. V lost 3 bases to trimming and J lost 6 bases; unmatched junction nucleotides: 5. The CDR3 contains 15 residues. Germline CDR1 SGDLS, CDR2 YYNGEE. The CDR3: CASSAGQGAAQPQHF. DNA for the CDR3: TGTGCCAGCAGCGCCGGACAGGGGGCGGCTCAGCCCCAGCATTTT.

This clonotype was counted only a few times. The J gene is TRBJ2-1, the V gene TRBV20-1; 10 bases align to TRBD2. V trimming: 3 bases; J trimming: 6 bases; junction bases outside the gene matches: 5. The CDR3 covers 14 residues. CDR1 and CDR2 (germline): DFQATT, SNEGSKA (reference sequence). The CDR3 spells CSASVTSGPNEQFF. As DNA, the CDR3 is TGCAGTGCTAGTGTGACTAGCGGGCCCAATGAGCAGTTCTTC.

The chain carries TRBV6-5 and TRBJ2-3; perhaps TRBD2 as D (6 bases). Germline lookup yields CDR1 MNHEY and CDR2 SVGAGI. Trimming removed 2 bases from V and 2 bases from J, with 14 bases in between. CDR3 length: 16 residues. The CDR3 reads CASSYRLAYNTDTQYF. CDR3 DNA sequence: TGTGCCAGCAGTTACAGGCTAGCGTACAACACAGATACGCAGTATTTT.

Many counts were recorded for this clonotype. V usage is TRBV20-1 and J usage is TRBJ2-3, with 8 nucleotides matching TRBD1. V was clipped by 3 bases and J by 9 bases; unmatched bases: 5. CDR1 is DFQATT, CDR2 SNEGSKA, per germline (reference sequence). This CDR3 is 12 amino acids long. DNA of the CDR3: TGCAGTGCTAGTGCGGACAGGGCCACGCAGTATTTT. Amino acids: CSASADRATQYF.

This clonotype was seen a single time. The genes are TRBV20-1 and TRBJ2-1; tentatively, D is TRBD2 (6 bases). Per the germline V gene, CDR1 is DFQATT and CDR2 is SNEGSKA (reference sequence). V was cut by 0 bases and J by 4 bases, with 13 bases left in between. The CDR3 covers 15 residues. The CDR3 loop is CSARDLALIYNEQFF. The DNA for the CDR3 is TGCAGTGCTAGAGATCTAGCGTTGATTTACAATGAGCAGTTCTTC.

Concerning this clonotype: At one end, the junction sequence differs from germline, possibly due to a read error. This chain's CDR3 is CGTSSTTRDRDNEQYF. The CDR3 nucleotides read TGTGGCACCAGCAGCACTACCCGGGACAGGGACAACGAGCAGTACTTC. V gene TRBV15 combines with J gene TRBJ2-7; 9 bases agree with TRBD1. Looked up from germline, CDR1 is LNHNV and CDR2 is YYDKDF (reference sequence). The CDR3 consists of 16 residues.

The chain has TRBV6-2 or TRBV6-3 and TRBJ2-2; 9 bases map to TRBD2. With V trimmed by 6 bases and J by 9 bases, 11 bases remained unmatched. The CDR3 totals 15 residues. Per the germline V gene, CDR1 is MNHEY and CDR2 is SVGEGT. This chain's CDR3 is CASRPGTSRARELFF. The CDR3 DNA reads TGTGCCAGCAGACCCGGGACTAGCAGGGCCCGGGAGCTGTTTTTT.

V is TRBV30 and J is TRBJ2-5; a weak D match, TRBD1 (5 bases). Trimming cost V 1 base and J 2 bases, with 11 bases left between them. This CDR3 region has 14 residues. Germline-derived CDR1 and CDR2 are GTSNPN and SVGIG (reference sequence). The CDR3 sequence is CAWSGTPSQETQYF. Here the CDR3 DNA reads TGTGCCTGGAGTGGGACACCTTCTCAAGAGACCCAGTACTTC.

This clonotype has a handful of counts. The gene calls are TRBV9 and TRBJ2-7; D possibly matches TRBD1 or TRBD2 (5 bases each). The germline CDR1 and CDR2 sequences are SGDLS and YYNGEE. Deletions cut 0 bases from V and 2 bases from J, with 12 bases between. The CDR3 contains 15 residues. The CDR3 spells CASSVAGTEAYEQYF. The DNA for the CDR3 is TGTGCCAGCAGCGTAGCCGGGACGGAGGCCTACGAGCAGTACTTC.

The sample holds one count of this clonotype. As DNA, the CDR3 is TGTGCCAGCAGCTTGGGACAGGGGGCCCCTGAAGCTTTCTTT. Its translation: CASSLGQGAPEAFF. This rearrangement joins TRBV5-5 to TRBJ1-1; 10 bases are a match to TRBD1. The V gene end was trimmed by 0 bases and the J gene end by 6 bases; junction bases not matched to a gene: 2. Germline CDR1 and CDR2: SGHKS and YYEKEE (reference sequence). The CDR3 spans 14 residues.

This clonotype was seen at least ten times. The gene calls are TRBV12-3 or TRBV12-4 and TRBJ2-1, with 11 bases matching TRBD2. CDR3 length: 17 residues. V shed 2 bases and J 2 bases; nucleotides not matched to a gene: 5. The CDR3 DNA sequence: TGTGCCAGCAGTTTAACTAGCGGGAGAGGGGCCTACAATGAGCAGTTCTTC. Residues: CASSLTSGRGAYNEQFF.

This clonotype showed up just a few times. This chain uses TRBV5-1 with TRBJ2-5; 7 nucleotides agree with TRBD2. This CDR3 spans 16 amino acids. Germline trimming cut 0 bases from V and 3 bases from J; bases unmatched to any gene: 8. Germline CDR1 reads SGHRS; CDR2 reads YFSETQ. The CDR3 DNA is TGCGCCAGCAGCTTGGCCGGGCGGGAGTGGGAAGAGACCCAGTACTTC. Protein sequence: CASSLAGREWEETQYF.

There are a few counts of this clonotype. The V and J genes are TRBV12-3 or TRBV12-4 and TRBJ2-5, with 9 nucleotides matching TRBD2. The V gene end was trimmed by 6 bases and the J gene end by 5 bases; junction bases not matched to a gene: 10. The CDR3 loop spans 15 amino acids. CDR3 protein: CASRHRSGSGETQYF. The DNA for the CDR3 is TGTGCCAGCAGACACCGTAGCGGGAGTGGCGAGACCCAGTACTTC.

This clonotype has just a few counts. This chain joins TRBV20-1 and TRBJ2-7, with D perhaps TRBD2 (6 bases). CDR1 and CDR2 from the germline V gene are DFQATT and SNEGSKA (reference sequence). The CDR3 runs 13 residues. The V gene lost 2 bases and the J gene lost 0 bases, with 8 bases spanning the gap. CDR3 sequence (DNA): TGCAGTGCTAGAATAGCGGACTCCTACGAGCAGTACTTC. Translated: CSARIADSYEQYF.

This clonotype was picked up a small number of times. The gene calls are TRBV6-1 and TRBJ2-7; 8 bases line up with TRBD2. V trimming: 6 bases; J trimming: 3 bases; junction bases outside the gene matches: 16. This CDR3 spans 17 amino acids. The V gene's germline CDR1 is MNHNS and CDR2 SASEGT. The CDR3 reads CASSSGARLAGNYEQYF. DNA for the CDR3: TGTGCCAGCAGCTCCGGGGCCCGGCTAGCGGGTAACTACGAGCAGTACTTC.

This clonotype was observed a few times. The gene calls are TRBV6-1 and TRBJ1-1, with D tentatively TRBD1 (5 bases). This CDR3 region has 14 residues. Germline values: CDR1 MNHNS, CDR2 SASEGT. The V gene lost 7 bases and the J gene lost 0 bases, with 12 bases spanning the gap. The CDR3 region has the DNA TGTGCCAGCACCGACCGGGGGGTGAACACTGAAGCTTTCTTT. Residues: CASTDRGVNTEAFF.

This clonotype came up a few times. The chain uses TRBV20-1 and TRBJ2-3; the D gene could be TRBD1 or TRBD2 (6 bases each). The germline gives CDR1 DFQATT, CDR2 SNEGSKA (reference sequence). This CDR3 spans 13 amino acids. The V end lost 6 bases, the J end lost 0 bases, and 10 bases lay between the germline ends. CDR3 sequence (DNA): TGCAGTGCCTCGGGGGCTAGCACAGATACGCAGTATTTT. Translation: CSASGASTDTQYF.

This clonotype has a handful of counts. CDR3 sequence (DNA): TGTGCCAGCAGCTTGTATCGTGCCGGGAGGCCCCTCAATGAGCAGTTCTTC. Translating gives CASSLYRAGRPLNEQFF. J is TRBJ2-1 and V is TRBV5-4, with 7 bases matching TRBD2. The CDR3 has 17 residues. In germline, CDR1 is SGHNT, CDR2 YYREEE (reference sequence). V shed 1 base, J shed 6 bases, and the junction held 13 bases outside the gene matches.

The chain recombines TRBV20-1 with TRBJ2-3; TRBD2 is a possible D gene (6 bases). Per the germline V gene, CDR1 is DFQATT and CDR2 is SNEGSKA (reference sequence). Between the trimmed V and J ends, which lost 5 bases and 6 bases, there was a span of 21 bases. The CDR3 spans 15 residues. CDR3 sequence reads: CSAPNYLGSRDTQYF. CDR3 nucleotides: TGCAGTGCTCCCAATTATCTCGGGAGTAGGGATACGCAGTATTTT.

This clonotype was seen more than once but under ten times. CDR3 region: CASSASTNQPQHF. DNA for the CDR3: TGTGCCAGCAGCGCTAGTACAAATCAGCCCCAGCATTTT. The rearrangement joins TRBV9 to TRBJ1-5, with unresolved D. Trimming removed 3 bases from V and 4 bases from J, with 8 bases in between. CDR3 length: 13 residues. Germline loops: CDR1 SGDLS, CDR2 YYNGEE.

This clonotype was observed a few times. This chain uses TRBV7-9 with TRBJ1-1; the D is unclear. CDR1 is SEHNR, CDR2 FQNEAQ, per germline (reference sequence). The CDR3 is 14 amino acids. Between the trimmed V and J ends, which lost 3 bases and 3 bases, there was a span of 11 bases. DNA of the CDR3: TGTGCCAGCAGCTTTCGCAGCTACGACACTGAAGCTTTCTTT. Translated: CASSFRSYDTEAFF.

This chain links TRBV12-3 or TRBV12-4 with TRBJ2-2; no reliable D call. The V and J ends lost 6 bases and 1 base respectively, with 6 bases between them. This CDR3 is built from 13 residues. This CDR3 reads CASRDQNTGELFF. CDR3 nucleotide sequence: TGTGCCAGCAGGGACCAGAACACCGGGGAGCTGTTTTTT.

This clonotype was seen a handful of times. The chain recombines TRBV4-2 with TRBJ2-1; D may be TRBD1 or TRBD2 (5 bases each). The CDR3 covers 14 residues. The V end was cut by 4 bases, the J end by 4 bases, with 11 bases between. Germline CDR1 and CDR2: LGHNA and YNFKEQ. Here the CDR3 reads CASSPGGRYNEQFF. CDR3 coding DNA: TGTGCCAGCAGCCCTGGGGGAAGGTACAATGAGCAGTTCTTC.

This clonotype was picked up a small number of times. V usage is TRBV18 and J usage is TRBJ2-7; 7 bases fit TRBD1. Germline V gene sequence: CDR1 KGHSH, CDR2 LQKENI. The CDR3 has 15 amino acids. V was clipped by 1 base and J by 3 bases; unmatched bases: 6. The CDR3 reads CASSPRDSISYEQYF. The DNA for the CDR3 is TGTGCCAGCTCACCACGGGACAGCATCAGCTACGAGCAGTACTTC.

The chain couples TRBV4-3 to TRBJ2-7; D gene uncertain. CDR1 is LGHNA, CDR2 YSLEER, per germline. This CDR3 spans 14 amino acids. V dropped 0 bases and J dropped 1 base, with 7 bases sitting between them. The CDR3 DNA reads as TGCGCCAGCAGCCAAGAGTCTACTTCCTACGAGCAGTACTTC. Translating it yields CASSQESTSYEQYF.

This clonotype has just a few counts. The CDR3: CASSPPGGYNEQFF. CDR3 sequence (DNA): TGTGCCAGCTCACCTCCGGGAGGATACAATGAGCAGTTCTTC. V and J are TRBV18 and TRBJ2-1; 7 bases match TRBD2. The ends lost 3 bases at V and 4 bases at J; junction bases unmatched: 3. Looked up from germline, CDR1 is KGHSH and CDR2 is LQKENI. The CDR3 covers 14 residues. The variable domain in full, completed from reference TRBV18 and TRBJ2-1, reads NAGVMQNPRHLVRRRGQEARLRCSPMKGHSHVYWYRQLPEEGLKFMVYLQKENIIDESGMPKERFSAEFPKEGPSILRIQQVVRGDSAAYFCASSPPGGYNEQFFGPGTRLTVL.